This T cell receptor (beta chain) derives from a study of metastatic and nonmetastatic thyroid tumors (dated by TCRdb to 2018 to 2020). About the investigation overall: For patients with malignant and with benign thyroid disease, the researchers compared repertoires between peripheral blood samples and tumor or nodule tissue samples. Results and caveats for the whole study, not just this receptor: TCR beta diversity was reported as significantly higher in malignant tumors than in benign nodules, in both blood and tumor samples.

The library came from PCR. The sample was run on an Illumina HiSeq 4000. High-throughput sequencing was used to profile the TCR beta-chain CDR3 region of each patient. In the original analysis: The researchers built a classifier to tell apart papillary thyroid cancer patients with distant metastasis, based on CDR3 differences among clinicopathological groups. The Shannon index was used to measure repertoire diversity, and the Morisita-Horn index was used to measure how similar tumor and blood repertoires were. The public reads were reanalyzed by TCRdb: fastp trimming at Q25, MiXCR alignment, in-frame beta chains only. These V and J calls derive from TCRdb rather than the authors' analysis. The sample yields tens of thousands of clones; roughly 16% were counted once. About 8.4% of the sample comes from the top ten. This clone was seen ten or more times. There is no known antigen for this receptor. No base quality values were provided; no much bigger clone lies one nucleotide off.

Before undergoing thyroid surgery, none of the patients had been given any kind of treatment. The study retrospectively analysed patient clinical samples collected from the early 2010s to the late 2010s using T-cell receptor beta sequencing. V is clipped by 0 bases and J by 6 bases, and the sequence between their germline boundaries is 13 bases long. The CDR3, cysteine through phenylalanine, is 15 amino acids long. Just CDR3 DNA is preserved here, 45 bases in frame from base 1. CDR1 and CDR2, looked up from the germline V gene, are SGHTA and FQGTGA. What was sequenced was blood. This TCR was recovered from a male donor with papillary thyroid cancer or a benign thyroid nodule (not recorded which). Some clones in this sample may be carry-over from other donors' samples. The chain was built from TRBV7-3 and TRBJ2-3; the D segment might be TRBD1 or TRBD2, since each matches 5 bases. The CDR3 in this case is CASSLTGEKRDTQYF. The nucleotides read TGTGCCAGCAGCTTAACGGGGGAGAAGCGGGATACGCAGTATTTT.